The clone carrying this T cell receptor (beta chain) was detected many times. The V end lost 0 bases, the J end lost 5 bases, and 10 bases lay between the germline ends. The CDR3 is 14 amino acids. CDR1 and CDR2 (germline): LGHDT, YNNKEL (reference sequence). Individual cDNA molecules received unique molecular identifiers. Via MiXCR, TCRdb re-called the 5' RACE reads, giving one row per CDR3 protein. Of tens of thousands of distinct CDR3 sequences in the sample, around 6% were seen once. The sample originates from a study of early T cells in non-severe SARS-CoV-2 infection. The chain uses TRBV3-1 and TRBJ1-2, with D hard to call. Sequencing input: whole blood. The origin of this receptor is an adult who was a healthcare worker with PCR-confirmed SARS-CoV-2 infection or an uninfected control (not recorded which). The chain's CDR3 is CASSQDQGRYGYTF. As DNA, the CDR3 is TGTGCCAGCAGCCAAGATCAAGGAAGGTATGGCTACACCTTC.